Given below is one TCR beta chain in context. No antigen is known for it. Relative to the germline gene, one junction end is altered; a read error may explain this. Via MiXCR, TCRdb re-called the PCR reads. The table shows about 7,700 clones, with roughly 29% occurring only once. The data were obtained in a study of metastatic and nonmetastatic thyroid tumors. Study-level information: The comparison covered peripheral blood and tumor or nodule tissue in malignant and benign thyroid patients.

The germline CDR1 and CDR2 sequences are SGHRS and YFSETQ. The CDR3 runs to 14 residues. All patients reached thyroid surgery having received no treatment beforehand. Broader study findings: A significant increase in TCR beta diversity was reportedly seen in malignant thyroid tumors relative to benign nodules, in blood and tumor.

The receptor was derived from a female donor with papillary thyroid cancer or a benign thyroid nodule (not recorded which). Some clones in this sample may be carry-over from other donors' samples. V usage is TRBV5-1 and J usage is TRBJ2-7, with 7 bases fitting TRBD1. Sequences were obtained from tumor tissue. CDR3 coding DNA: TGCGCCGGCAGCTTCGGGGACAGCTCCTACGAGCAGTACTTC. It encodes CAGSFGDSSYEQYF.